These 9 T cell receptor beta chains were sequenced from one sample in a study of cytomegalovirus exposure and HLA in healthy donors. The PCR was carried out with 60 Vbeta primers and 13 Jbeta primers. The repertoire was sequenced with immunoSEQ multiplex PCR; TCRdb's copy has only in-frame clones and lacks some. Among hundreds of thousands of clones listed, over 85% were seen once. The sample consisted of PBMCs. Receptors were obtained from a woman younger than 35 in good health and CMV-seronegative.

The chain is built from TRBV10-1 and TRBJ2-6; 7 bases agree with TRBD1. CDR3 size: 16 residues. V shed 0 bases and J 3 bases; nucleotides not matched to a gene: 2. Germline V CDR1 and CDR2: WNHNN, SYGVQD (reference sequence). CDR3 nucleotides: TGCGCCAGCAGTGAGTCGACAGGGATTGGGGCCAACGTCCTGACTTTC. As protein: CASSESTGIGANVLTF.

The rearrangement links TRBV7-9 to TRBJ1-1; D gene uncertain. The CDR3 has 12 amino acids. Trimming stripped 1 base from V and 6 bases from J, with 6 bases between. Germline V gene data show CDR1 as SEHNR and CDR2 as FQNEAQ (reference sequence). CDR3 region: CASSLGAAEAFF. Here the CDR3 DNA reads TGTGCCAGCAGCTTAGGAGCCGCTGAAGCTTTCTTT. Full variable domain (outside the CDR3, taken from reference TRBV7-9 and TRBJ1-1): DTGVSQNPRHKITKRGQNVTFRCDPISEHNRLYWYRQTLGQGPEFLTYFQNEAQLEKSRLLSDRFSAERPKGSFSTLEIQRTEQGDSAMYLCASSLGAAEAFFGQGTRLTVV.

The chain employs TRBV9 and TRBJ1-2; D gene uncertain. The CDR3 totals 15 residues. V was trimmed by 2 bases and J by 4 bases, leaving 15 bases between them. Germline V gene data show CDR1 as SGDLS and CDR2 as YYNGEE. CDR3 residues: CASSVHMEPLYGYTF. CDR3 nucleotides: TGTGCCAGCAGCGTCCACATGGAGCCCCTCTATGGCTACACCTTC.

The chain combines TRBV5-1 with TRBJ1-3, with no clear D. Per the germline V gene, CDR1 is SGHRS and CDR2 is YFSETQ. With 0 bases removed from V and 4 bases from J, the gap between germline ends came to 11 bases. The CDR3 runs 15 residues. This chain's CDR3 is CASSLELGPGNTIYF. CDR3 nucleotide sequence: TGCGCCAGCAGCTTGGAACTGGGCCCGGGAAACACCATATATTTT.

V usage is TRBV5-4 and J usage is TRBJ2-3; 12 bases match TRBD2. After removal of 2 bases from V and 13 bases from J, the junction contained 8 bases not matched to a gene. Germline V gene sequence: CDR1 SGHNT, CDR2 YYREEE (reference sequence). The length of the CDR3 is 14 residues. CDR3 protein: CASSLTSGGPPKYF. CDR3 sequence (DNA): TGTGCCAGCAGCTTAACTAGCGGGGGGCCCCCCAAGTATTTT.

The CDR3 loop is CGAGGYTF. CDR3 sequence (DNA): TGCGGGGCAGGGGGCTACACCTTC. V is TRBV20-1 and J is TRBJ1-2, with TRBD1 as a possible D gene (5 bases). This CDR3 is 8 amino acids long. Germline CDR1 reads DFQATT; CDR2 reads SNEGSKA (reference sequence).

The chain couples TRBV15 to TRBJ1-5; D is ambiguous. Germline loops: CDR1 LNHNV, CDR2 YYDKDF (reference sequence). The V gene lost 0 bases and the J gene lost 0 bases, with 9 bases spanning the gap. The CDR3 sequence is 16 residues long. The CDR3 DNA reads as TGTGCCACCAGCAGAGATCCAGGTCTTAGCAATCAGCCCCAGCATTTT. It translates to CATSRDPGLSNQPQHF. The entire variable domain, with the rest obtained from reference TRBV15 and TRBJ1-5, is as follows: DAMVIQNPRYQVTQFGKPVTLSCSQTLNHNVMYWYQQKSSQAPKLLFHYYDKDFNNEADTPDNFQSRRPNTSFCFLDIRSPGLGDTAMYLCATSRDPGLSNQPQHFGDGTRLSIL.

CDR3 loop: CASSVRGTDARYGYTF. The CDR3 nucleotides read TGTGCCAGCAGCGTCAGGGGTACTGACGCTCGCTATGGCTACACCTTC. The J gene is TRBJ1-2, the V gene TRBV5-6; maybe TRBD1 (6 bases). The CDR3 runs to 16 residues. Trimming left V 4 bases short and J 4 bases short, with 20 bases between. Germline CDR1 SGHDT, CDR2 YYEEEE. Full variable domain (remainder filled in from reference TRBV5-6 and TRBJ1-2): DAGVTQSPTHLIKTRGQQVTLRCSPKSGHDTVSWYQQALGQGPQFIFQYYEEEERQRGNFPDRFSGHQFPNYSSELNVNALLLGDSALYLCASSVRGTDARYGYTFGSGTRLTVV.

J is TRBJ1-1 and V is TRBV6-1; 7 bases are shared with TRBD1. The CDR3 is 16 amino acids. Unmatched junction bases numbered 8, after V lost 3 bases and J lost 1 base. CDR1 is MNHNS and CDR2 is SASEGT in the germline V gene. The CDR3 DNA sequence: TGTGCCAGCAGTGATGGTCAGGGGGTGAGGAACACTGAAGCTTTCTTT. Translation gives CASSDGQGVRNTEAFF.